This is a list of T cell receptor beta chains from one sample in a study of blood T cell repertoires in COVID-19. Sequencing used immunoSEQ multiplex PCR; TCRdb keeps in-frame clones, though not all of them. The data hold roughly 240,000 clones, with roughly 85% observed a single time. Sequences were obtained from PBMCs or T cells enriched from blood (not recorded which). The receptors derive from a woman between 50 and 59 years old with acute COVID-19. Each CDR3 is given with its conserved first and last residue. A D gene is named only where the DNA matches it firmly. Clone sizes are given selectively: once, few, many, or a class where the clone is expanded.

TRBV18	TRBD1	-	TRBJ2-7	CASSPSTGAPYEQYF	TGTGCCAGCTCCCCCTCGACAGGGGCCCCTTACGAGCAGTACTTC
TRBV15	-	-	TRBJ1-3	CATSRDFDRGNTIYF	TGTGCCACCAGCAGAGATTTCGACAGGGGAAACACCATATATTTT
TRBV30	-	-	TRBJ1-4	CAWSVGDTLGEKLFF	TGTGCCTGGAGTGTAGGGGACACCCTGGGGGAAAAACTGTTTTTT
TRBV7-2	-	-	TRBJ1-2	CASSQVVVLGGYTF	TGTGCCAGCAGCCAAGTGGTCGTCCTCGGGGGCTACACCTTC
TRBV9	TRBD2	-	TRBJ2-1	CASSLRWGGGYNEQFF	TGTGCCAGCAGCCTCCGTTGGGGGGGAGGCTACAATGAGCAGTTCTTC
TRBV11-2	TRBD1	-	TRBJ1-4	CASSLVGQDGEKLFF	TGTGCCAGCAGCTTAGTAGGACAGGACGGGGAAAAACTGTTTTTT
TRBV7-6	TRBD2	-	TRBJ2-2	CASSLAGTSGPTGELFF	TGTGCCAGCAGCTTAGCGGGGACTAGCGGTCCCACCGGGGAGCTGTTTTTT
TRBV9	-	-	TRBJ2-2	CASSLGLATGELFF	TGTGCCAGCAGCCTGGGACTCGCAACCGGGGAGCTGTTTTTT
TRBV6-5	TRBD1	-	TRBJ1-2	CASSSRQGSGGYTF	TGTGCCAGCAGTTCCCGACAGGGTTCCGGTGGCTACACCTTC
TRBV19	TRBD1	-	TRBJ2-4	CASSITGGKNIQYF	TGTGCCAGTAGTATAACAGGGGGCAAAAACATTCAGTACTTC
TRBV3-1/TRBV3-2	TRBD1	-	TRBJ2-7	CASSQEEDRDYEQYF	TGTGCCAGCAGCCAAGAAGAGGACAGGGACTACGAGCAGTACTTC
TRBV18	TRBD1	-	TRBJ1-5	CASSPPGQGGNQPQHF	TGTGCCAGCTCACCACCGGGACAGGGAGGCAATCAGCCCCAGCATTTT
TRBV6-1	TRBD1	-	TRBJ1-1	CASSERGRGQVEAFF	TGTGCCAGCAGTGAAAGGGGCAGGGGGCAGGTTGAAGCTTTCTTT
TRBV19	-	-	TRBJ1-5	CASSPGINQPQHF	TGTGCCAGTAGCCCAGGGATTAATCAGCCCCAGCATTTT
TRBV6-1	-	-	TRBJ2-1	CASSEAGRGSYNEQFF	TGTGCCAGCAGTGAAGCTGGCAGGGGCTCCTACAATGAGCAGTTCTTC
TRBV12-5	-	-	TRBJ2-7	CASGSDGSSYEQYF	TGTGCTAGTGGTTCGGACGGGAGCTCCTACGAGCAGTACTTC
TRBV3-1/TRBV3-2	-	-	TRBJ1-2	CASSQEGGYTF	TGTGCCAGCAGCCAAGAGGGCGGCTACACCTTC
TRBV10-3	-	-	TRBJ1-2	CAISEGGGYTF	TGTGCCATCAGTGAAGGGGGTGGCTACACCTTC
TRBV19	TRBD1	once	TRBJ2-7	CASRGTGFYEQYF	TGTGCCAGTAGGGGGACAGGGTTCTACGAGCAGTACTTC
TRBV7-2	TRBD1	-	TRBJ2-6	CASSLGGQGGGANVLTF	TGTGCCAGCAGCTTAGGGGGACAGGGGGGCGGGGCCAACGTCCTGACTTTC
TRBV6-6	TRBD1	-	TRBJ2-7	CASSYGSTGGNEQYF	TGTGCCAGCAGTTACGGGTCGACAGGGGGCAACGAGCAGTACTTC
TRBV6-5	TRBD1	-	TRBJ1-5	CASSYRTGNQPQHF	TGTGCCAGCAGTTACCGGACAGGAAATCAGCCCCAGCATTTT
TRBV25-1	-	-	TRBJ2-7	CASNDRGYEQYF	TGTGCCAGCAATGACAGAGGATACGAGCAGTACTTC
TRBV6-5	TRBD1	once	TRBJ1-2	CASLQGDYGYTF	TGTGCCAGTCTGCAGGGGGACTATGGCTACACCTTC
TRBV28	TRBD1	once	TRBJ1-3	CASSLNFRTGTGNTIYF	TGTGCCAGCAGTTTAAATTTTCGGACAGGTACTGGAAACACCATATATTTT
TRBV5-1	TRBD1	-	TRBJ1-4	CASSLGQGDEKLFF	TGCGCCAGCAGCTTGGGACAGGGGGATGAAAAACTGTTTTTT
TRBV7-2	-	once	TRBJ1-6	CASRPRGGGGSPLHF	TGTGCCAGCAGGCCCCGAGGGGGGGGAGGTTCACCCCTCCACTTT
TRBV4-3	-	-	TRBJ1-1	CASSLRQNTEAFF	TGCGCCAGCAGCCTAAGACAGAACACTGAAGCTTTCTTT
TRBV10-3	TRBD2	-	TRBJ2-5	CAIGGGASGGAETQYF	TGTGCCATCGGAGGTGGCGCTAGCGGGGGGGCGGAGACCCAGTACTTC
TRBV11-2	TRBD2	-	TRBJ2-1	CASSLRGGRDNEQFF	TGTGCCAGCAGCTTACGGGGGGGCCGGGACAATGAGCAGTTCTTC
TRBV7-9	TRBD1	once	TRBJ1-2	CASSPRQGLYGYTF	TGTGCCAGCAGCCCCCGACAGGGTCTCTATGGCTACACCTTC
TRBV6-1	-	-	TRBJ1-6	CASSVIRTEGGSPLHF	TGTGCCAGCAGTGTTATCAGGACGGAGGGGGGGTCACCCCTCCACTTT
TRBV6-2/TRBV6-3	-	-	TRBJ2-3	CASSRRVSATDTQYF	TGTGCCAGCAGTCGCAGGGTTTCCGCCACAGATACGCAGTATTTT
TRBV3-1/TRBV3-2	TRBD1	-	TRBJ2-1	CASRGRGRGQGYNEQFF	TGTGCCAGCCGTGGGAGAGGCCGGGGACAGGGCTACAATGAGCAGTTCTTC
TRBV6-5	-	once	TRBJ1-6	CASSPGTSRSPLHF	TGTGCCAGCAGTCCCGGGACATCACGTTCACCCCTCCACTTT
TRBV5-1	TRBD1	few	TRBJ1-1	CASSGQGQNTEAFF	TGCGCCAGCAGCGGACAGGGACAGAACACTGAAGCTTTCTTT
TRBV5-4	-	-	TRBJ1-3	CASSRAGQVSGNTIYF	TGTGCCAGCAGCCGGGCGGGCCAGGTCTCTGGAAACACCATATATTTT